This TCR beta chain was captured in a study of Ad26.COV2.S vaccination and SARS-CoV-2 variants. Looking at the study overall: Intramuscularly, Ad26.COV2.S was given either once or twice, 56 days apart.

General study findings and limits: Reported post-vaccination CD8+ and CD4+ T cell responses to spike showed substantial breadth.

Treatment specified: approximately 18 received Ad26.COV2.S at low or high dose, single or two shots; about 5 received placebo; per-sample allocation not given. Specimens were obtained on day 63 following the first vaccine or placebo injection. The data were produced by immunoSEQ multiplex PCR, yet TCRdb's version contains in-frame clones alone and is incomplete. Of 500,000 or so clones in the sample, around 88% were seen once. The V end lost 4 bases, the J end lost 9 bases, and 21 bases lay between the germline ends. CDR3 length: 16 residues. Looked up from germline, CDR1 is KGHDR and CDR2 is SFDVKD. In the case of this clone: What it recognizes is unknown.

This chain links TRBV24-1 with TRBJ2-1, with a weak D call TRBD2 (6 bases). This sample comprised peripheral blood, obtained in a trial of Ad26.COV2.S vaccine versus placebo. This TCR was sampled from a person aged 18-65 years who received the Ad26.COV2.S COVID-19 vaccine or a placebo. CDR3 nucleotide sequence: TGTGCCACCAGTGACGGGCCGGGACTTGTCGCCGGTGAGCAGTTCTTC. Translated: CATSDGPGLVAGEQFF.